A selection of T cell receptor beta chains follows, all from one sample in a study of T cell repertoires in cytomegalovirus infection. TCRdb redid the calling of the reads with MiXCR, one entry per CDR3 protein. This repertoire shows 100,000 or so distinct CDR3 sequences, roughly a quarter found once; its top ten account for around 42%. The specimen sequenced was CD8+ T cells from PBMCs. These receptors were collected from a human donor in good health (CMV status not recorded). Some clones in this sample may be carry-over from other donors' samples. CDR3s include the opening cysteine and the closing phenylalanine or tryptophan. The order of the fields is V gene, D gene, J gene, clone size, CDR3 protein, CDR3 DNA. A D gene is named only where the DNA matches it firmly. Size is stated for part of the rows, as once, few or many counts, or as a class when the clone is expanded.

TRBV6-1	TRBD2	TRBJ2-1	.	CASSERLAGNNEQFF	TGTGCCAGCAGTGAACGACTAGCGGGGAACAATGAGCAGTTCTTC
TRBV6-2/TRBV6-3	.	TRBJ2-7	few	CASSDYEQYF	TGTGCCAGCAGCGACTACGAGCAGTACTTC
TRBV6-5	TRBD1	TRBJ2-5	few	CASSRTDASGTGIQETQYF	TGTGCCAGCAGTCGAACGGACGCGTCCGGGACAGGCATCCAAGAGACCCAGTACTTC
TRBV20-1	.	TRBJ1-6	.	CSARDTGNSPLHF	TGCAGTGCTAGAGATACAGGGAATTCACCCCTCCACTTT
TRBV27	.	TRBJ2-6	.	CASSPGTTGANVLTF	TGTGCCAGCAGTCCGGGGACAACTGGGGCCAACGTCCTGACTTTC
TRBV7-9	.	TRBJ1-1	.	CASSTRFEAFF	TGTGCCAGCAGCACCCGATTTGAAGCTTTCTTT
TRBV20-1	.	TRBJ1-2	.	CSVIKPGGGEAVTYGYTF	TGCAGTGTTATCAAACCTGGGGGGGGCGAGGCAGTAACTTATGGCTACACCTTC
TRBV6-5	.	TRBJ1-2	.	CASSYSAGTDYGYTF	TGTGCCAGCAGTTACTCGGCCGGGACCGACTATGGCTACACCTTC
TRBV5-1	.	TRBJ1-4	.	CATRQATNEKLFF	TGCGCCACGCGACAGGCAACTAATGAAAAACTGTTTTTT
TRBV7-8	TRBD1	TRBJ1-6	few	CASSTPTGGFSSNNSPLHF	TGTGCCAGCAGTACCCCGACAGGGGGATTCTCCTCAAATAATTCACCCCTCCACTTT
TRBV28	.	TRBJ2-1	.	CASRLEYGNEQFF	TGTGCCAGCAGGCTGGAGTATGGAAATGAGCAGTTCTTC
TRBV5-4	.	TRBJ2-7	.	CASSFRRGSYEQYF	TGTGCCAGCAGCTTCAGGAGGGGCTCCTACGAGCAGTACTTC
TRBV28	TRBD2	TRBJ2-7	.	CASSLGLAETYYEQYF	TGTGCCAGCAGTTTGGGACTAGCGGAAACGTACTACGAGCAGTACTTC
TRBV12-3/TRBV12-4	.	TRBJ1-6	.	CASSLWEDSPLHF	TGTGCCAGCAGTTTATGGGAGGATTCACCCCTCCACTTT
TRBV5-6	TRBD1	TRBJ2-3	many	CASSPQGADTQYF	TGTGCCAGCAGCCCACAGGGGGCAGATACGCAGTATTTT
TRBV6-1	.	TRBJ2-7	few	CASRASGEQYF	TGTGCCAGCCGAGCGAGTGGGGAGCAGTACTTC
TRBV19	.	TRBJ2-5	.	CASSERGDQETQYF	TGTGCCAGTAGTGAGAGGGGGGACCAAGAGACCCAGTACTTC
TRBV2	TRBD2	TRBJ2-4	.	CAQTGLAGGNKNIQYF	TGTGCCCAAACGGGACTAGCGGGAGGAAACAAAAACATTCAGTACTTC
TRBV20-1	.	TRBJ2-5	many	CSASIEGSGETQYF	TGCAGTGCTTCGATTGAAGGATCGGGGGAGACCCAGTACTTC
TRBV20-1	.	TRBJ1-3	few	CSSPGGFSGNTIYF	TGCAGTTCCCCCGGGGGCTTCTCTGGAAACACCATATATTTT
TRBV7-9	TRBD1	TRBJ1-2	.	CASSAPGTDYGYTF	TGTGCCAGCAGCGCACCCGGGACAGACTATGGCTACACCTTC
TRBV11-3	.	TRBJ2-1	.	CASSTQRADNEQFF	TGTGCCAGCAGCACTCAGCGGGCAGACAATGAGCAGTTCTTC
TRBV27	.	TRBJ2-1	.	CASSFGGLSYNEQFF	TGTGCCAGCAGTTTTGGGGGGTTATCGTACAATGAGCAGTTCTTC
TRBV27	.	TRBJ1-2	few	CASSPPGQEPYGYTF	TGTGCCAGCAGTCCCCCGGGGCAAGAACCCTATGGCTACACCTTC
TRBV7-3	.	TRBJ1-1	.	CASSLGLMNTEAFF	TGTGCCAGCAGCTTGGGCCTCATGAACACTGAAGCTTTCTTT
TRBV7-2	TRBD1	TRBJ2-2	many	CASRPGQGGTGELFF	TGTGCCAGCAGACCGGGACAGGGAGGGACCGGGGAGCTGTTTTTT
TRBV11-2	TRBD2	TRBJ2-1	.	CASSLVVAGLNEQFF	TGTGCCAGCAGCTTAGTAGTAGCGGGCTTGAATGAGCAGTTCTTC
TRBV7-9	TRBD2	TRBJ2-5	.	CASSLPSSGRAQETQYF	TGTGCCAGCAGCCTCCCCAGTAGCGGGAGGGCTCAGGAGACCCAGTACTTC
TRBV5-6	TRBD1	TRBJ1-5	.	CASSLRLTGVANQPQHF	TGTGCCAGCAGCTTAAGACTGACAGGGGTGGCCAATCAGCCCCAGCATTTT
TRBV12-3/TRBV12-4	TRBD1	TRBJ2-2	many	CASSATGGGTGELFF	TGTGCCAGCAGTGCTACAGGGGGCGGAACCGGGGAGCTGTTTTTT
TRBV11-3	TRBD2	TRBJ2-4	.	CASSLDRTSGVASKNIQYF	TGTGCCAGCAGCTTAGACCGGACTAGCGGGGTAGCTTCCAAAAACATTCAGTACTTC
TRBV12-5	TRBD1	TRBJ2-7	.	CASGLEGQGPYEQYF	TGTGCTAGTGGTTTGGAGGGACAGGGCCCCTACGAGCAGTACTTC
TRBV7-2	.	TRBJ2-5	many	CASSSGPGGETQYF	TGTGCCAGCAGCTCTGGACCGGGTGGAGAGACCCAGTACTTC
TRBV28	TRBD1	TRBJ2-7	few	CATEGAYEQYF	TGTGCCACCGAGGGGGCTTACGAGCAGTACTTC
TRBV28	.	TRBJ2-7	.	CASSHRDHSYEQYF	TGTGCCAGCAGTCACCGGGACCACTCCTACGAGCAGTACTTC
TRBV7-2	TRBD2	TRBJ2-3	many	CASSLLAGGITDTQYF	TGTGCCAGCAGCCTCCTAGCGGGGGGGATAACAGATACGCAGTATTTT
TRBV2	.	TRBJ2-3	.	CASSELQPREDTQYF	TGTGCCAGCAGTGAATTACAGCCAAGAGAAGATACGCAGTATTTT
TRBV14	TRBD2	TRBJ2-1	.	CASSQAASGYNEQFF	TGTGCCAGCAGCCAGGCGGCTAGCGGTTACAATGAGCAGTTCTTC
TRBV6-8	.	TRBJ1-1	.	CASSPGSTEAFF	TGTGCCAGCAGTCCCGGTAGCACTGAAGCTTTCTTT
TRBV30	.	TRBJ1-1	many	CAWSIGLRNTEAFF	TGTGCCTGGAGCATTGGCCTTAGGAACACTGAAGCTTTCTTT
TRBV7-8	.	TRBJ2-1	many	CASSLESGPNEQFF	TGTGCCAGCAGCTTAGAGTCAGGACCCAATGAGCAGTTCTTC
TRBV7-2	TRBD1	TRBJ1-2	.	CASSLGGQGWTNYGYTF	TGTGCCAGCAGCTTAGGGGGACAGGGATGGACTAACTATGGCTACACCTTC
TRBV6-5	.	TRBJ1-6	.	CASSYSKQVNSPLHF	TGTGCCAGCAGTTACTCGAAACAGGTTAATTCACCCCTCCACTTT
TRBV20-1	.	TRBJ1-2	.	CSGLFARGGDGGYTF	TGCAGTGGACTATTTGCACGGGGTGGTGATGGGGGCTACACCTTC
TRBV7-9	.	TRBJ1-3	many	CASSSGESGNTIYF	TGTGCCAGCTCATCGGGAGAATCTGGAAACACCATATATTTT
TRBV6-2/TRBV6-3	.	TRBJ2-7	many	CASRKARANSYEQYF	TGTGCCAGCAGAAAGGCGCGGGCCAACTCCTACGAGCAGTACTTC
TRBV5-4	.	TRBJ1-5	.	CASSEGSYQPQHF	TGTGCCAGCAGCGAAGGGTCTTATCAGCCCCAGCATTTT
TRBV27	TRBD1	TRBJ1-2	few	CASSLTGGLNYGYTF	TGTGCCAGCAGCCTAACAGGGGGTCTCAACTATGGCTACACCTTC
TRBV10-2	TRBD2	TRBJ2-1	.	CASSESNPSGGSNNSYNEQFF	TGCGCCAGCAGTGAGTCAAACCCTAGCGGGGGGTCTAACAATTCCTACAATGAGCAGTTCTTC
TRBV7-6	.	TRBJ1-4	many	CASSLNFGQTAATNEKLFF	TGTGCCAGCAGCTTGAATTTCGGACAGACGGCTGCAACTAATGAAAAACTGTTTTTT
TRBV20-1	.	TRBJ2-5	few	CSATTSLSVTQYF	TGCAGTGCTACGACTAGTCTTAGTGTGACCCAGTACTTC
TRBV7-6	.	TRBJ1-1	few	CASSESGVGETEAFF	TGTGCCAGCAGCGAAAGTGGGGTAGGGGAAACTGAAGCTTTCTTT
TRBV12-3/TRBV12-4	.	TRBJ2-5	once	CASSLGRRQETQYF	TGTGCCAGCAGTTTAGGCAGGCGACAAGAGACCCAGTACTTC
TRBV11-2	.	TRBJ1-1	once	CASSAGGTEAFF	TGTGCCAGCAGTGCGGGGGGCACTGAAGCTTTCTTT
TRBV13	.	TRBJ2-5	.	CASSPRTAVTEETQYF	TGTGCCAGCAGCCCAAGGACAGCGGTTACCGAAGAGACCCAGTACTTC
TRBV19	.	TRBJ1-1	many	CASSMGNTEAFF	TGTGCCAGTAGTATGGGGAACACTGAAGCTTTCTTT
TRBV19	.	TRBJ2-7	.	CASSWDKSYEQYF	TGTGCCAGTAGTTGGGACAAGTCCTACGAGCAGTACTTC
TRBV7-9	TRBD2	TRBJ2-7	.	CATAPAGGPLEQYF	TGTGCCACCGCTCCAGCGGGGGGGCCTCTTGAGCAGTACTTC
TRBV12-3/TRBV12-4	TRBD1	TRBJ1-5	.	CASSPSSGGVNQPQHF	TGTGCCAGCAGTCCGAGCTCAGGGGGGGTCAATCAGCCCCAGCATTTT